This T cell receptor beta chain comes out of a study of shared T cell receptors in the human thymus. Trimming pared 8 bases from V and 2 bases from J, leaving 25 bases between. CDR1 is SGHTA, CDR2 FQGNSA, per germline. This CDR3 comprises 18 residues. Generated by immunoSEQ multiplex PCR, the TCRdb table keeps only in-frame clones and is missing some. The data show some 400,000 clones, approximately 95% seen once. Sequencing was carried out using thymocytes. This receptor was obtained from a human donor. This chain uses TRBV7-2 with TRBJ2-1, with D possibly TRBD2 on 5 matching bases. The CDR3 protein is CASPMGSVLLEAYNEQFF. The DNA of the CDR3 is TGTGCCAGCCCTATGGGTAGCGTCCTGTTAGAGGCCTACAATGAGCAGTTCTTC.